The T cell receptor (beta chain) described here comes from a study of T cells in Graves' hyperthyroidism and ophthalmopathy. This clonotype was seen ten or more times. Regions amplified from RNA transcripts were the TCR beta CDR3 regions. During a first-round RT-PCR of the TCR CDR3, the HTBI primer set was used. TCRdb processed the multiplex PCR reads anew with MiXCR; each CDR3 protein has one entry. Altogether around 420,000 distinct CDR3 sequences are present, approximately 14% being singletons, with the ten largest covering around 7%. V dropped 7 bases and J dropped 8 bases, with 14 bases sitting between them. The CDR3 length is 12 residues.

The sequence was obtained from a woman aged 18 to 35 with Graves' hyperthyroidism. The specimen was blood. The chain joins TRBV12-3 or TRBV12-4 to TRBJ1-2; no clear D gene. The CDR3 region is CASTWMLRGYTF. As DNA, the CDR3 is TGTGCCAGCACTTGGATGCTGCGAGGCTACACCTTC.